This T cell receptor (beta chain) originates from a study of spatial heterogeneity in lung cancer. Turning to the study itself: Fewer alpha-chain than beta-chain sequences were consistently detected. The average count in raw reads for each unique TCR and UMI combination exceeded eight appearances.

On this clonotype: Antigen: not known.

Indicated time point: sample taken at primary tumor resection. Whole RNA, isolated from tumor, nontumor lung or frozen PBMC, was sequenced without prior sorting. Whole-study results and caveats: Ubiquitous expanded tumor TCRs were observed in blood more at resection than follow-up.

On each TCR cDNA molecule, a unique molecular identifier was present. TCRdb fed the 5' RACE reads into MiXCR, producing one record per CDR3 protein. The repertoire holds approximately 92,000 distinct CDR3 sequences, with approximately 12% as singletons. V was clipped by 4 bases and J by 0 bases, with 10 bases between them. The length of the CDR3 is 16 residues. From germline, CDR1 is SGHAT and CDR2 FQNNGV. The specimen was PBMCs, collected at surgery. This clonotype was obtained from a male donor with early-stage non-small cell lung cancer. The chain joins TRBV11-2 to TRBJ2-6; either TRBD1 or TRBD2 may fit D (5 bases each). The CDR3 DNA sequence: TGTGCCAGCAGCTGGGGACCGAACTCTGGGGCCAACGTCCTGACTTTC. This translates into CASSWGPNSGANVLTF.